This T cell receptor (beta chain) was sequenced in a study of blood T cells in healthy people across ages. Using a J-beta primer mix together with a sample-barcoded 5' primer, a second PCR was run for roughly 6 to 12 cycles. TCRdb reprocessed the 5' RACE reads via MiXCR and lists one record per CDR3 protein. The sample shows 2 million or so distinct CDR3 sequences, approximately 50% of them seen only once. V was pared by 7 bases and J by 1 base, with 1 base of the junction left unmatched. Germline V CDR1 and CDR2: DFQATT, SNEGSKA (reference sequence). The CDR3 has 11 amino acids. This chain joins TRBV20-1 and TRBJ2-7, with 7 nucleotides matching TRBD2. Specimen: blood. The origin of this receptor is a woman between 40 and 55 years old in good health. CDR3 in DNA: TGCAGTGGGGGGGGTTCCTACGAGCAGTACTTC. Translating it yields CSGGGSYEQYF.